This T cell receptor beta chain is from a study of cytomegalovirus exposure and HLA in healthy donors. The wider study: Falling in the Caucasian-associated ancestry cluster were about four fifths of approximately 410 genotyped donors.

Researchers ran the PCR with 60 Vbeta and 13 Jbeta primers. Only in-frame clones appear in the TCRdb table, and some are missing; sequencing was by immunoSEQ multiplex PCR. The listing contains 65,000 to 80,000 clones. Study results and caveats: The study flagged some 170 TCR beta chains as cytomegalovirus-associated.

Concerning this clone: Its antigen is still unknown.

Sequenced material: PBMCs. This clonotype was obtained from a man between 25 and 39 years old in good health and CMV-seronegative.

This CDR3 is CASSEEAGDFNEQFF. The CDR3 region has the DNA TGTGCCAGCAGTGAAGAAGCGGGCGACTTCAATGAGCAGTTCTTC. The chain uses TRBV2 and TRBJ2-1, with a weak D call TRBD2 (6 bases). CDR1 and CDR2 (germline): SNHLY, FYNNEI. Trimming stripped 1 base from V and 6 bases from J, with 13 bases between. This CDR3 comprises 15 residues. The full variable domain, its missing parts supplied by reference TRBV2 and TRBJ2-1, is EPEVTQTPSHQVTQMGQEVILRCVPISNHLYFYWYRQILGQKVEFLVSFYNNEISEKSEIFDDQFSVERPDGSNFTLKIRSTKLEDSAMYFCASSEEAGDFNEQFFGPGTRLTVL.